Listed below are T cell receptor beta chains from one sample, sequenced in a study of T-cell memory formation after mild COVID-19. MiXCR, run by TCRdb on the 5' RACE reads, gives a single entry per CDR3 protein. The data show more than 200,000 distinct CDR3 sequences, 16% seen once. The source material was PBMCs or a T cell subset sorted from them (not recorded which). These receptors were taken from a young man who had mild COVID-19 (a few samples of this study predate the infection). Cell type and time point are not known. Each CDR3 is given without its conserved first and last residue.

V gene	J gene	CDR3 protein
TRBV5-1	TRBJ2-7	ASSLEARAPYEQY
TRBV7-9	TRBJ1-2	ASSSTGDGGYT
TRBV5-1	TRBJ1-5	ASSLDGGAKPQH
TRBV4-1	TRBJ2-3	ASSRRTVGDTQY
TRBV4-3	TRBJ2-1	ASSQGRDRGYNEQF
TRBV7-8	TRBJ2-1	SSSYTNGNEQF
TRBV19	TRBJ2-1	ASSIRAWGSSYNEQF
TRBV7-2	TRBJ2-5	ASSLWSRETQY
TRBV30	TRBJ2-1	AWSPGLTSSYNEQF
TRBV4-3	TRBJ2-2	ASSQSWAGSTGELF
TRBV7-9	TRBJ1-1	ASSRHTGREAF
TRBV2	TRBJ2-2	ASSRQYTGELF
TRBV4-2	TRBJ1-2	ASTSTGSYGYT
TRBV12-3/TRBV12-4	TRBJ2-3	ASSLTGPADTQY
TRBV10-2	TRBJ1-1	ASSEGVAIPEAF
TRBV6-4	TRBJ1-1	ASSYDGNTEAF
TRBV7-8	TRBJ2-3	ASSSQGVTDTQY
TRBV6-2/TRBV6-3	TRBJ2-5	ASSPTEETQY
TRBV12-3/TRBV12-4	TRBJ2-5	ASRPGLTYQETQY
TRBV14	TRBJ2-5	ASSPGTRKETQY
TRBV6-2/TRBV6-3	TRBJ2-1	ASSSRDRGEQF
TRBV12-5	TRBJ1-6	ASARPGQGYSPLH
TRBV14	TRBJ2-7	ASSQDPQGKQY
TRBV5-1	TRBJ1-4	ASSGTATSNEKLF
TRBV10-2	TRBJ2-7	ASRPQGIHEQY
TRBV18	TRBJ1-1	ASSPPGGTGTEAF
TRBV7-2	TRBJ2-1	ASSLTSGGPNEQF
TRBV5-1	TRBJ2-7	ASSSGFQGGWQY
TRBV5-1	TRBJ2-3	ASKSLPGSSDTQY
TRBV7-9	TRBJ1-2	ASSPSGVYGYT
TRBV5-1	TRBJ1-5	ASSTNLQGALLRSNQPQH
TRBV29-1	TRBJ1-1	SVEGLQGARTEAF
TRBV24-1	TRBJ2-6	ATSDHEGANVLT
TRBV7-2	TRBJ2-5	ASSPSGRETQY
TRBV12-5	TRBJ2-5	ASGLVGAQETQY
TRBV7-9	TRBJ2-7	ASSIRGGEQY
TRBV12-3/TRBV12-4	TRBJ2-5	ASSPKRTSGGAGETQY
TRBV6-2/TRBV6-3	TRBJ1-6	ASSRDRTPLH
TRBV7-2	TRBJ2-3	ASSPRGGGAVTDTQY
TRBV27	TRBJ1-2	ASGKRDTAGYT
TRBV20-1	TRBJ1-1	SARGDMNTEAF
TRBV28	TRBJ2-5	ASSLGLATGETQY
TRBV7-9	TRBJ2-7	ASSLQDEQY
TRBV12-3/TRBV12-4	TRBJ2-2	ASSLRDTGELF
TRBV29-1	TRBJ2-5	SVVPGYQETQY
TRBV6-2/TRBV6-3	TRBJ2-7	ASSQQGYEQY
TRBV12-3/TRBV12-4	TRBJ1-5	ASSLGGRGNQPQH
TRBV19	TRBJ2-2	ASSMGTGELF
TRBV7-2	TRBJ2-7	ASSLNRAKNSEQY
TRBV7-2	TRBJ2-7	ASSSLYEQY
TRBV20-1	TRBJ2-3	SAPLEGTWDTQY
TRBV12-3/TRBV12-4	TRBJ1-2	ASSLAAESGYT
TRBV15	TRBJ1-2	ATSSRGRGGYT
TRBV5-1	TRBJ1-3	ASSPVPGVGNTIY